These T cell receptor beta chains were read from a single sample in a study of blood T cells in healthy people across ages. TCRdb fed the 5' RACE reads into MiXCR, producing one record per CDR3 protein. Of 550,000 to 700,000 distinct CDR3 sequences in the sample, approximately 25% were seen once. The source material was blood. The receptor set was obtained from a woman aged 70-85 years in good health. Each CDR3 is given without its conserved first and last residue. The D gene is left open where the match is weak.

TRBJ2-3	TRBD1	TRBV6-4	ASSTGQASTDTQY
TRBJ1-1	-	TRBV21-1	ASSKGTGKMNTEAF
TRBJ1-2	-	TRBV30	AWSVSSGDGYT
TRBJ2-7	TRBD1	TRBV20-1	SARGDRGTYEQY
TRBJ2-4	TRBD2	TRBV28	ASSPSSGGVIAKNIQY
TRBJ2-1	-	TRBV7-2	ASTEILAANEQF
TRBJ2-2	TRBD1	TRBV5-1	ASSKSATGSTGELF
TRBJ2-3	TRBD2	TRBV7-2	ASSLSGGPEGTQY
TRBJ2-5	TRBD2	TRBV29-1	SVEEGGEETQY
TRBJ2-5	-	TRBV4-1	ASSQDGDLPGETQY
TRBJ1-5	-	TRBV6-2/TRBV6-3	ASWSIRSAGNQPQH
TRBJ2-5	TRBD2	TRBV5-1	ASSSPSGGTYQETQY
TRBJ1-6	-	TRBV18	ASSTGTTSPLH
TRBJ1-2	-	TRBV5-1	ASSLQPGVDYGYT
TRBJ2-5	-	TRBV10-3	AISESGGLQETQY
TRBJ2-5	-	TRBV5-1	ASSSGGGETQY
TRBJ1-4	-	TRBV20-1	SARAGATNEKLF
TRBJ1-2	-	TRBV2	ASSGGQTDYGYT
TRBJ2-5	TRBD2	TRBV9	ASAPSGSGGGETQY
TRBJ2-5	-	TRBV5-1	ASSLGGVGGQETQY
TRBJ2-7	TRBD1	TRBV28	ASSSRDRVAYEQY
TRBJ2-1	-	TRBV6-2/TRBV6-3	ASSRGKISSYNEQF
TRBJ1-4	TRBD1	TRBV7-7	ASSLGQGVEKLF
TRBJ1-1	TRBD1	TRBV7-2	ASSSTSGGTEAF
TRBJ2-1	-	TRBV20-1	SATGRGLYNVQF
TRBJ1-6	TRBD1	TRBV7-2	ASSLMTGGQSPLH
TRBJ2-1	-	TRBV9	ASSVETGFYNEQF
TRBJ2-7	-	TRBV12-3/TRBV12-4	ASSLTVYNEQY
TRBJ1-6	TRBD1	TRBV4-1	ASSREQGAGSPLH
TRBJ2-3	-	TRBV15	ATSRRQGNAPDTQY
TRBJ1-2	-	TRBV6-1	ASTGTTYGYT
TRBJ2-4	-	TRBV25-1	ASSHGGEGVRY
TRBJ1-4	-	TRBV4-3	ASSQEGGRSEKLF
TRBJ2-1	-	TRBV7-3	ASSPNPGSYNEQF
TRBJ1-2	-	TRBV7-2	ASSLSGRRGNYGYT
TRBJ1-6	-	TRBV7-2	ASSLVGQARISYNSPLH
TRBJ2-2	-	TRBV20-1	SARRGNTGELF
TRBJ2-6	-	TRBV6-6	ASNTGANVLT
TRBJ2-5	-	TRBV5-1	ASSLAVVQETQY
TRBJ1-1	-	TRBV20-1	SVGFQGGTEAF
TRBJ1-5	-	TRBV6-5	ASSQISGQPQH
TRBJ2-5	TRBD1	TRBV29-1	SVEIGGTGRQETQY
TRBJ2-5	TRBD2	TRBV7-2	ASSFLTSGEGTQY
TRBJ1-2	TRBD1	TRBV29-1	SVGTGVDYGYT
TRBJ1-4	TRBD1	TRBV12-5	ASGPGTGDEKLF
-	TRBD2	TRBV6-1	ASSELAGGNEQF
TRBJ2-1	-	TRBV4-3	ASSQSFRSEQF
TRBJ1-2	TRBD1	TRBV4-2	ASSDTGQPYGYT